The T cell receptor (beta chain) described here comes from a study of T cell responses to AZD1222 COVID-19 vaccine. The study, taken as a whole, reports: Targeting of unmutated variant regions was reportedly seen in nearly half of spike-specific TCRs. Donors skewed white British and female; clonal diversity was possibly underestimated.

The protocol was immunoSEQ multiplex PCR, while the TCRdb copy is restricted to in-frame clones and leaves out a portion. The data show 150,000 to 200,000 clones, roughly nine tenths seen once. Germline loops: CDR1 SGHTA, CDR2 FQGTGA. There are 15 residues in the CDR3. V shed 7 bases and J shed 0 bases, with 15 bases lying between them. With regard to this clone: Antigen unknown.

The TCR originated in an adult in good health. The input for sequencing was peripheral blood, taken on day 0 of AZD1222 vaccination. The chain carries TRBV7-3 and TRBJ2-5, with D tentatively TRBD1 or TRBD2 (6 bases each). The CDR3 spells CASTVGGKYQETQYF. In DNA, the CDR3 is TGTGCCAGCACCGTAGGGGGGAAGTACCAAGAGACCCAGTACTTC.